The entry that follows covers one T cell receptor beta chain sequence. The sample comes from a study of T cells in Graves' hyperthyroidism and ophthalmopathy. Regions amplified from RNA transcripts were the TCR beta CDR3 regions. The HTBI set primed first-round TCR CDR3 RT-PCR. TCRdb independently ran MiXCR on the multiplex PCR reads; one entry per CDR3 protein. The sample shows about 400,000 distinct CDR3 sequences, roughly 14% of them seen only once. Trimming removed 4 bases at V and 5 bases at J, with 15 bases between. Germline V gene sequence: CDR1 LNHDA, CDR2 SQIVND (reference sequence). The CDR3 is made up of 15 amino acids.

The chain recombines TRBV19 with TRBJ1-5, with unresolved D. This clonotype was sampled from a woman between 18 and 29 years old with Graves' hyperthyroidism. The sample comprised blood. For the CDR3, the DNA is TGTGCCAGTAGTACCGGGAGGATGCAGGATCAGCCCCAGCATTTT. It is translated as CASSTGRMQDQPQHF.